This entry lists 24 T cell receptor beta chains sequenced from one sample in a study of shared clonotypes between healthy human individuals. Clones were read by immunoSEQ multiplex PCR, and TCRdb kept only the in-frame ones, dropping some. The repertoire consists of more than 2 million clones, with 95% occurring once and the leading ten covering roughly 0.13%. Source material: naive CD4+ T cells sorted from blood. The subset: CD45RA+ positively selected. The receptors come from a man aged 18 to 30 in good health.

V gene TRBV7-9 combines with J gene TRBJ2-7; tentative D call: TRBD1 (7 bases). Trimming took 4 bases from V and 6 from J, leaving 28 bases between them. This CDR3 has 18 residues. The germline CDR1 and CDR2 sequences are SEHNR and FQNEAQ (reference sequence). The DNA of the CDR3 is TGTGCCAGCAGCTCCCCACCCGGGACTGGGACAGCCCCCTCCGAGCAGTACTTC. Translated, it gives CASSSPPGTGTAPSEQYF.

The chain is built from TRBV5-4 and TRBJ1-1; 10 nucleotides agree with TRBD1. Germline assignment: CDR1 SGHNT and CDR2 YYREEE (reference sequence). The CDR3 has 16 residues. Unmatched junction bases numbered 10, after V lost 4 bases and J lost 4 bases. The CDR3 bases are TGTGCCAGCAGCCCCAGTCCGACAGGGGGCACCACTGAAGCTTTCTTT. Its protein is CASSPSPTGGTTEAFF.

The rearrangement joins TRBV19 to TRBJ1-2, with a tentative D call TRBD1 (5 bases). The germline V gene has CDR1 LNHDA and CDR2 SQIVND (reference sequence). The CDR3 spans 13 residues. Trimming took 1 base from V and 6 from J, leaving 9 bases between them. This CDR3 is CASSIGTDNGYTF. CDR3 sequence (DNA): TGTGCCAGTAGTATAGGGACGGACAATGGCTACACCTTC.

In DNA, the CDR3 is TGTGCCAGTAGTATTGAGTTAGGGGTAAAACTGTTTTTT. Translated, it gives CASSIELGVKLFF. The chain couples TRBV19 to TRBJ1-4; tentative D call: TRBD1 (5 bases). CDR3 length equals 13 residues. Per germline, CDR1 LNHDA and CDR2 SQIVND (reference sequence). V lost 3 bases and J 10 bases, leaving 12 bases between the germline ends.

The chain employs TRBV5-1 and TRBJ2-5; no reliable D call. This CDR3 spans 15 amino acids. CDR1 SGHRS and CDR2 YFSETQ come from the germline V gene. V lost 1 base and J 0 bases, leaving 10 bases between the germline ends. This chain's CDR3 is CASSLLNPDQETQYF. CDR3 nucleotides: TGCGCCAGCAGCTTGTTGAACCCCGACCAAGAGACCCAGTACTTC.

The V gene is TRBV9, the J gene TRBJ2-3; 7 bases are shared with TRBD2. Germline V gene lookup returns CDR1 SGDLS and CDR2 YYNGEE. There are 14 residues in the CDR3. V gave up 6 bases and J gave up 3 bases; unmatched junction bases: 7. CDR3 DNA sequence: TGTGCCAGCACAGCGGGGAGGACTACAGATACGCAGTATTTT. Protein: CASTAGRTTDTQYF.

The rearrangement joins TRBV19 to TRBJ1-2, with TRBD1 matching 9 bases. The CDR3 has 17 residues. Germline V gene lookup returns CDR1 LNHDA and CDR2 SQIVND (reference sequence). After removal of 3 bases from V and 1 base from J, the junction contained 9 bases not matched to a gene. Here the CDR3 reads CASSMDFGTGNNYGYTF. DNA of the CDR3: TGTGCCAGTAGTATGGATTTCGGGACAGGGAATAACTATGGCTACACCTTC.

Details on this clone: A much larger clone differs by one base, so this may be a read error. This rearrangement joins TRBV6-5 to TRBJ1-1; D is uncertain. Germline CDR1 reads MNHEY; CDR2 reads SVGAGI. The CDR3 loop spans 13 amino acids. The DNA of the CDR3 is TGTGCCAGCAGCCGGACGTTTAGCACTGAAGCTCTCTTT. The encoded protein is CASSRTFSTEALF.

The chain combines TRBV4-2 with TRBJ1-6; D is ambiguous. V was trimmed by 0 bases and J by 3 bases, leaving 9 bases between them. The germline CDR1 and CDR2 sequences are LGHNA and YNFKEQ. The CDR3 totals 16 residues. This CDR3 reads CASSQEPRVYNSPLHF. The CDR3 coding sequence is TGTGCCAGCAGCCAAGAGCCAAGAGTCTATAATTCACCCCTCCACTTT.

The V and J genes are TRBV6-1 and TRBJ1-2; unclear D gene. The CDR3 is 13 residues long. V was pared by 8 bases and J by 5 bases, with 15 bases between. Looked up from germline, CDR1 is MNHNS and CDR2 is SASEGT. CDR3 in amino acids: CASVRGEAYGYTF. CDR3 sequence (DNA): TGTGCCAGCGTCCGTGGGGAAGCATATGGCTACACCTTC.

Points on this clone: This may be a read error: a much more frequent sequence differs by one nucleotide. The J gene is TRBJ1-2, the V gene TRBV10-3; D is undetermined. Germline V CDR1 and CDR2: ENHRY, SYGVKD. V was clipped by 2 bases and J by 4 bases, with 8 bases between them. The length of the CDR3 is 13 residues. The DNA for the CDR3 is TGTGCCATCAGTGAGGACGGGGTCTATGGCTACACCTTC. This translates into CAISEDGVYGYTF.

The chain couples TRBV25-1 to TRBJ2-2, with D unresolved. The CDR3 spans 14 residues. V was clipped by 2 bases and J by 4 bases, with 8 bases between them. Germline V gene sequence: CDR1 MGHDK, CDR2 SYGVNS. CDR3 amino acids: CASSEGVSTGELFF. The CDR3 DNA is TGTGCCAGCAGTGAAGGGGTCAGCACCGGGGAGCTGTTTTTT. The variable domain in full, completed from reference TRBV25-1 and TRBJ2-2, reads EADIYQTPRYLVIGTGKKITLECSQTMGHDKMYWYQQDPGMELHLIHYSYGVNSTEKGDLSSESTVSRIRTEHFPLTLESARPSHTSQYLCASSEGVSTGELFFGEGSRLTVL.

The rearrangement links TRBV2 to TRBJ2-7, with 8 positions matching TRBD2. Germline lookup yields CDR1 SNHLY and CDR2 FYNNEI. The CDR3 extends over 15 amino acids. J was trimmed by 5 bases and V by 6 bases; bases with no gene match: 12. The CDR3 DNA follows: TGTGCCAGCAGAGGACTAGCATCGGTACCCGACGAGCAGTACTTC. Translation gives CASRGLASVPDEQYF.

The chain employs TRBV27 and TRBJ2-5, with TRBD2 identical over 7 bases. The J segment lost 5 bases and the V segment lost 5 bases, leaving 8 bases of the junction unmatched. Germline V gene lookup returns CDR1 MNHEY and CDR2 SMNVEV (reference sequence). CDR3 length: 14 residues. The CDR3 DNA sequence: TGTGCCAGCAGTCGCCGGACTAGGGGTGAGACCCAGTACTTC. This gives the protein CASSRRTRGETQYF.

The J gene is TRBJ2-5, the V gene TRBV2, with a possible D match to TRBD2 (6 bases). CDR1 SNHLY and CDR2 FYNNEI come from the germline V gene. This CDR3 spans 15 amino acids. V lost 1 base to trimming and J lost 5 bases, with 14 bases between them. This chain's CDR3 is CASSEETSGGETQYF. The CDR3 DNA follows: TGTGCCAGCAGTGAAGAGACTAGTGGAGGGGAGACCCAGTACTTC.

V gene TRBV7-2 combines with J gene TRBJ1-6, with a possible D match to TRBD1 (6 bases). V was shortened by 2 bases and J by 6 bases, with 11 bases between the two germline ends. Looked up from germline, CDR1 is SGHTA and CDR2 is FQGNSA. There are 15 residues in the CDR3. This CDR3 reads CASSLFGGGNSPLHF. The DNA of the CDR3 is TGTGCCAGCAGCTTATTTGGGGGCGGTAATTCACCCCTCCACTTT.

CDR3 DNA sequence: TGTGCCAGCAGTAACAGGGGGCATGAGCAGTTCTTC. It is translated as CASSNRGHEQFF. The chain is built from TRBV2 and TRBJ2-1; 9 bases map to TRBD1. Germline trimming cut 5 bases from V and 8 bases from J; bases unmatched to any gene: 1. Germline values: CDR1 SNHLY, CDR2 FYNNEI. CDR3 length: 12 residues.

The chain employs TRBV6-5 and TRBJ2-7; possible D gene TRBD2, 7 bases. V lost 5 bases to trimming and J lost 2 bases, with 13 bases between them. Germline V gene lookup returns CDR1 MNHEY and CDR2 SVGAGI. The CDR3 spans 14 residues. CDR3 bases: TGTGCCAGCAGTACTAGGGGGACTACCTACGAGCAGTACTTC. Amino acids: CASSTRGTTYEQYF.

This rearrangement joins TRBV7-9 to TRBJ1-5, with D possibly matching TRBD1 (6 bases). Germline-derived CDR1 and CDR2 are SEHNR and FQNEAQ (reference sequence). V was pared by 5 bases and J by 5 bases, with 16 bases between. This CDR3 spans 15 amino acids. The CDR3 DNA follows: TGTGCCAGCAGCCCAGGGGCGGGTCGACATCAGCCCCAGCATTTT. As protein: CASSPGAGRHQPQHF.

In this sample, this clone turned up once. The J gene is TRBJ1-1, the V gene TRBV6-6; D unresolved. V was trimmed by 8 bases and J by 5 bases, leaving 15 bases between them. The CDR3 sequence is 13 residues long. CDR1 and CDR2 from the germline V gene are MNHNY and SVGAGI (reference sequence). Written as DNA, the CDR3 is TGTGCCAGCTCCGAATCCCCAGGAACTGAAGCTTTCTTT. Protein product: CASSESPGTEAFF.

The sample holds one count of this clone. V usage is TRBV9 and J usage is TRBJ2-3; the D is unclear. V was cut by 4 bases and J by 4 bases, with 13 bases left in between. Per germline, CDR1 SGDLS and CDR2 YYNGEE. This CDR3 comprises 14 residues. CDR3 sequence reads: CASSTPGVPDTQYF. CDR3 DNA sequence: TGTGCCAGCAGCACCCCTGGGGTCCCAGATACGCAGTATTTT.

The chain carries TRBV4-3 and TRBJ2-3; D ambiguous. The germline V gene encodes CDR1 LGHNA and CDR2 YSLEER. The CDR3 contains 13 residues. The ends were cut back, 0 bases at V and 10 bases at J, with 11 bases in the middle. The CDR3, as DNA: TGCGCCAGCAGCCAAGATCGTGCATCTCCGCAGTATTTT. It is translated as CASSQDRASPQYF.

The rearrangement links TRBV15 to TRBJ1-6; 7 nucleotides agree with TRBD1. The CDR3 loop spans 17 amino acids. Per the germline V gene, CDR1 is LNHNV and CDR2 is YYDKDF (reference sequence). With 1 base clipped from V and 0 bases from J, the junction kept 3 bases outside the gene matches. CDR3 in DNA: TGTGCCACCAGCAGAGTGCCAGGGGGCTCCTATAATTCACCCCTCCACTTT. The encoded protein is CATSRVPGGSYNSPLHF.

The V call is TRBV30, the J call TRBJ1-2; 7 bases fit TRBD1. The CDR3 contains 16 residues. Germline V gene lookup returns CDR1 GTSNPN and CDR2 SVGIG (reference sequence). V shed 2 bases, J shed 7 bases, and the junction held 16 bases outside the gene matches. The CDR3 loop is CAWSPTGKLLYRGYTF. In DNA, the CDR3 is TGTGCCTGGAGTCCGACAGGGAAGTTGCTTTATCGTGGCTACACCTTC.